The following is a TCR beta chain sequence with its context. The target antigen is unknown. Sequencing followed a ViraFEST assay step that expanded antigen-specific CD4+ T cells with viral peptide pools. At the end of 9 to 11 days of culture, CD4+ T cells were isolated. Vaccine recipients had no previous SARS-CoV-2 infection; their nucleocapsid antibodies were negative. The CDR3 consists of 15 residues. Germline V gene lookup returns CDR1 SGHRS and CDR2 YFSETQ. V shed 4 bases, J shed 2 bases, and the junction held 6 bases outside the gene matches. The data stem from a study of vaccination effects on CD4 cells after COVID-19. Using immunoSEQ multiplex PCR, the repertoire was profiled, and TCRdb retains in-frame clones only, with some absent. The sample lists 20,000 to 25,000 clones; more than 65% were seen once.

The chain combines TRBV5-1 with TRBJ2-1; 7 bases line up with TRBD1. This clonotype was obtained from a human donor who received a COVID-19 vaccine. The material sequenced was CD4+ T cells from PBMCs cultured with HCoV-NL63 spike peptides, taken before COVID-19 vaccination. As DNA, the CDR3 is TGCGCCAGCAGCACTACAGGGGAACCCTACAATGAGCAGTTCTTC. Translated, it gives CASSTTGEPYNEQFF.